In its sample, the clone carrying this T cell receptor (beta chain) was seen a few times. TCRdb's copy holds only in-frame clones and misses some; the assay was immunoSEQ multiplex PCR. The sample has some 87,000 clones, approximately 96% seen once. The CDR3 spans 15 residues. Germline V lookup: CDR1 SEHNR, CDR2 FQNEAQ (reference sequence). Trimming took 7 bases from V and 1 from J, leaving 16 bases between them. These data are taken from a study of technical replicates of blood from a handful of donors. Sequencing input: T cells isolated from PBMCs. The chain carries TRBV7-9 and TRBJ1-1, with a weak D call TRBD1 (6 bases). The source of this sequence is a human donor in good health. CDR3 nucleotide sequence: TGTGCCAGCATCTCTCCGGGACAAAGGAACACTGAAGCTTTCTTT. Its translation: CASISPGQRNTEAFF.